Below, 10 T cell receptor beta chains from the same sample are listed, as sequenced in a study of T-cell memory formation after mild COVID-19 (dated by TCRdb to the early 2020s). Library generation was performed with 5' RACE. Sequencing was carried out with an Illumina NovaSeq 6000. TCRdb reran the public reads through fastp at Q25 and MiXCR, keeping productive beta chains. Entries that share a CDR3 protein sequence are merged under the most common genes and DNA. This sample comprises some 210,000 distinct CDR3 sequences, around 16% of them detected only once. Jointly, the top ten make up roughly 2.3% of the sample. Sequences were obtained from PBMCs or a T cell subset sorted from them (not recorded which). These TCRs come from an adult woman who had mild COVID-19 (a few samples of this study predate the infection). The sample titles of this study are shuffled in the database, so cell type and time point are left out; the donor was told from shared clones.

In this sample, this clonotype turned up a few times. V and J are TRBV7-9 and TRBJ1-3; unclear D gene. The CDR3 loop spans 13 amino acids. The V gene's germline CDR1 is SEHNR and CDR2 FQNEAQ (reference sequence). V gave up 5 bases and J gave up 4 bases, with 9 bases separating them. In DNA form, the CDR3 reads TGTGCCAGCAGCCGCTCGAGCGGAAACACCATATATTTT. It specifies CASSRSSGNTIYF.

This chain connects TRBV7-2 to TRBJ2-1, with a possible D match to TRBD2 (6 bases). Germline V gene sequence: CDR1 SGHTA, CDR2 FQGNSA. CDR3 length equals 14 residues. V shed 2 bases and J shed 5 bases, with 10 bases lying between them. The CDR3 nucleotides read TGTGCCAGCAGCTTACGCGGACTAAACAATGAGCAGTTCTTC. Protein sequence: CASSLRGLNNEQFF.

V gene TRBV7-8 combines with J gene TRBJ1-1; no reliable D call. Germline V lookup: CDR1 SGHVS, CDR2 FQNEAQ. V lost 5 bases, J lost 3 bases, and 13 bases lay in between. The CDR3 is 14 amino acids. This chain's CDR3 is CASSPRSSDTEAFF. The CDR3 nucleotides read TGTGCCAGCAGCCCCCGTTCGTCTGACACTGAAGCTTTCTTT.

V and J are TRBV7-8 and TRBJ1-1; 8 bases match TRBD1. This CDR3 has 13 amino acids. Germline loops: CDR1 SGHVS, CDR2 FQNEAQ. V trimming: 4 bases; J trimming: 5 bases; junction bases outside the gene matches: 3. This chain's CDR3 is CASSWTGKTEAFF. The CDR3 DNA reads TGTGCCAGCAGCTGGACAGGGAAAACTGAAGCTTTCTTT.

This clonotype was recorded once. The chain is built from TRBV6-6 and TRBJ2-3, with 11 bases that match TRBD1. With V trimmed by 6 bases and J by 5 bases, 7 bases remained unmatched. This CDR3 spans 15 amino acids. Germline-derived CDR1 and CDR2 are MNHNY and SVGAGI (reference sequence). CDR3 sequence reads: CASRADRGQRDTQYF. Here the CDR3 DNA reads TGTGCCAGCAGGGCGGACAGGGGGCAAAGAGATACGCAGTATTTT.

The chain links TRBV20-1 to TRBJ1-5, with 7 bases aligning to TRBD1. Germline V gives CDR1 DFQATT, CDR2 SNEGSKA (reference sequence). This CDR3 has 14 residues. J gave up 8 bases and V 1 base, and 8 bases lay outside the gene matches. CDR3 nucleotide sequence: TGCAGTGCTAGAGTGGAGGGGGCTGGGAAGCCCCAGCATTTT. Its translation is CSARVEGAGKPQHF.

This clonotype was found many times. This chain joins TRBV7-2 and TRBJ2-3; the D gene is possibly TRBD2 (5 bases). The CDR3 runs to 18 residues. The V gene's germline CDR1 is SGHTA and CDR2 FQGNSA. V was clipped by 4 bases and J by 9 bases, with 29 bases between them. CDR3 region: CASSSPLAWLGIIGTQYF. The CDR3 nucleotides are TGTGCCAGCAGCTCCCCGCTAGCTTGGCTGGGGATTATAGGGACGCAGTATTTT.

V and J are TRBV7-9 and TRBJ1-2; TRBD1 is a possible D gene (5 bases). Germline V lookup: CDR1 SEHNR, CDR2 FQNEAQ (reference sequence). Trimming took off 9 bases at V and 4 bases at J, with 24 bases between the two ends. The CDR3 runs to 16 residues. The CDR3 sequence: CARRGLGPSYVYGYTF. CDR3 sequence (DNA): TGTGCCAGACGGGGACTGGGACCTTCTTACGTCTATGGCTACACCTTC.

This clonotype was seen a handful of times. This chain connects TRBV6-1 to TRBJ2-7; TRBD1 matches at 7 bases. CDR3 length: 15 residues. Unmatched junction bases numbered 12, after V lost 7 bases and J lost 3 bases. Germline CDR1 is MNHNS and CDR2 is SASEGT. The CDR3 spells CASTLQGTDLYEQYF. CDR3 in DNA: TGTGCCAGCACCCTCCAAGGGACAGACCTCTACGAGCAGTACTTC.

In this sample, this clonotype turned up a few times. V usage is TRBV14 and J usage is TRBJ1-2; possible D gene TRBD1, 6 bases. This CDR3 spans 20 amino acids. The V end lost 0 bases, the J end lost 4 bases, and 27 bases lay between the germline ends. CDR1 and CDR2 from the germline V gene are SGHDN and FVKESK. In nucleotides, the CDR3 is TGTGCCAGCAGCCAAGATTTTATAGTCCCGCAGGGGCGCAGCGTCTATGGCTACACCTTC. This translates into CASSQDFIVPQGRSVYGYTF.